This T cell receptor beta chain was recovered during a study of T cell repertoires in cytomegalovirus infection. As for the study in general: It was recently identified HLA-C-restricted and well-studied HLA-B-restricted CMV epitopes that the study used. CMV infection and matching HLA type were both indicated by public TCR beta signatures. General study findings and limits: CMV-specific TCR beta clonotypes restricted by HLA-C dominated the ex vivo response.

With regard to this clonotype: Its matching antigen is unknown.

The CDR3 is 13 residues long. The V gene's germline CDR1 is GTSNPN and CDR2 SVGIG (reference sequence). V was clipped by 4 bases and J by 6 bases; unmatched bases: 5. TCRdb used MiXCR to reprocess the reads, holding one entry per CDR3 protein. The table lists under 850,000 distinct CDR3 sequences, 30% to 35% of them singletons. The genes are TRBV30 and TRBJ2-7; TRBD1 matches at 11 bases. This sample comprised cultured PBMCs, obtained from culture after CMV antigen stimulation. This receptor was obtained from a human donor in good health (CMV status not recorded). Some clones in this sample may be carry-over from other donors' samples. CDR3 protein: CAWMGQGGSEQYF. In nucleotides, the CDR3 is TGTGCCTGGATGGGACAGGGGGGAAGCGAGCAGTACTTC.